This T cell receptor beta chain is drawn from a study of hypomethylating agent response in myelodysplastic syndrome. As for the study in general: The most frequent mutation was TET2, in about 50% of the 11 patients. Non-responders met neither complete response nor hematologic improvement criteria, which defined response. Study findings and constraints: Analysis covered a small cohort of just 11 patients. More novel clonotypes appeared in responders; more contracted clonotypes appeared in non-responders after treatment.

The V gene end was trimmed by 2 bases and the J gene end by 1 base; junction bases not matched to a gene: 10. There are 17 residues in the CDR3. Germline V gives CDR1 SGHRS, CDR2 YFSETQ. TCRdb keeps only in-frame clones here, not all; method: immunoSEQ multiplex PCR. The sample carries over 5,000 clones, approximately 86% recorded once. Note on this clone: Its target is unknown.

V is TRBV5-1 and J is TRBJ2-3, with 7 bases identical to TRBD2. This specimen consisted of bone marrow, obtained before or after starting hypomethylating agent treatment for myelodysplastic syndrome (not recorded which). The clonotype was recovered from a human donor with myelodysplastic syndrome. CDR3 protein: CASSLGPRAGGTDTQYF. CDR3 sequence (DNA): TGCGCCAGCAGCTTAGGACCTAGGGCGGGGGGCACAGATACGCAGTATTTT.